These 32 T cell receptor beta chains were sequenced from one sample in a study of radiation and T cells in renal cell carcinoma. Only in-frame clones appear in the TCRdb table, and some are missing; sequencing was by immunoSEQ multiplex PCR. This repertoire shows roughly 130,000 clones, 88% found once; its top ten account for 5.8%. Specified time point: blood 2 weeks post-SBRT. The treatment here: 15 Gy SBRT to primary tumor, nephrectomy 4 weeks later. Here the sequenced sample was blood, taken from a patient whose treatment included radiotherapy and nephrectomy. These receptors were obtained from a woman in her 70s with renal cell carcinoma.

This clone is a singleton in its sample. This chain connects TRBV13 to TRBJ2-2; 11 bases are a match to TRBD1. With V trimmed by 4 bases and J by 0 bases, 1 base remained unmatched. The CDR3 length is 16 residues. Per the germline V gene, CDR1 is PRHDT and CDR2 is FYEKMQ (reference sequence). This CDR3 is CASSWGQGANTGELFF. In nucleotides, the CDR3 is TGTGCCAGCAGCTGGGGACAGGGGGCGAACACCGGGGAGCTGTTTTTT.

A single count supports this clone. V and J are TRBV6-6 and TRBJ1-3; 7 bases line up with TRBD1. This CDR3 is built from 14 residues. Germline V gives CDR1 MNHNY, CDR2 SVGAGI (reference sequence). Trimming at V came to 6 bases and at J to 1 base, leaving 3 bases not matched to a gene. The CDR3, as DNA: TGTGCCAGCAGCCCAGGGGGATCTGGAAACACCATATATTTT. This codes for CASSPGGSGNTIYF.

V is TRBV5-4 and J is TRBJ2-1; no clear D gene. Trimming shortened V by 2 bases and J by 0 bases, and 9 bases separated the two germline ends. CDR1 and CDR2 from the germline V gene are SGHNT and YYREEE (reference sequence). The CDR3 length is 15 residues. Here the CDR3 reads CASSFDKASYNEQFF. The CDR3 nucleotides read TGTGCCAGCAGCTTCGACAAGGCCTCCTACAATGAGCAGTTCTTC.

The chain employs TRBV5-1 and TRBJ1-2; TRBD1 might be the D (5 bases). Germline V gene sequence: CDR1 SGHRS, CDR2 YFSETQ. V lost 4 bases to trimming and J lost 0 bases, with 13 bases between them. The CDR3 length is 15 residues. CDR3 coding DNA: TGCGCCAGCAGCAAGGGGACCGCACCTAACTATGGCTACACCTTC. Protein product: CASSKGTAPNYGYTF.

This clone was seen a single time. This rearrangement joins TRBV4-1 to TRBJ2-1; 7 bases fit TRBD1. CDR1 MGHRA and CDR2 YSYEKL come from the germline V gene. The CDR3 covers 17 residues. With V trimmed by 3 bases and J by 6 bases, 14 bases remained unmatched. CDR3 bases: TGCGCCAGCAGCCACATAGAGACAGGGATATTCTCCAATGAGCAGTTCTTC. This codes for CASSHIETGIFSNEQFF.

V usage is TRBV5-4 and J usage is TRBJ1-2; 7 bases match TRBD1. Germline CDR1 and CDR2: SGHNT and YYREEE (reference sequence). The CDR3 is made up of 14 amino acids. V shed 0 bases and J 6 bases; nucleotides not matched to a gene: 5. The DNA of the CDR3 is TGTGCCAGCAGCTTGGTTCGACAGGGCGATGGCTACACCTTC. This codes for CASSLVRQGDGYTF.

This clone occurred a few times. The chain joins TRBV19 to TRBJ1-2; a possible D gene is TRBD1 (5 bases). The germline CDR1 and CDR2 sequences are LNHDA and SQIVND (reference sequence). The CDR3 covers 15 residues. V lost 4 bases and J 2 bases, leaving 14 bases between the germline ends. In DNA, the CDR3 is TGTGCCAGTAGTACCTCCTCGGGACGGAACTATGGCTACACCTTC. It is translated as CASSTSSGRNYGYTF. Drawing the rest from reference TRBV19 and TRBJ1-2, the complete variable domain is DGGITQSPKYLFRKEGQNVTLSCEQNLNHDAMYWYRQDPGQGLRLIYYSQIVNDFQKGDIAEGYSVSREKKESFPLTVTSAQKNPTAFYLCASSTSSGRNYGYTFGSGTRLTVV.

This clone has just a few counts. The V and J genes are TRBV6-1 and TRBJ2-2; either TRBD1 or TRBD2 may supply D (5 bases each). Between the trimmed V and J ends, which lost 1 base and 4 bases, there was a span of 13 bases. Germline-derived CDR1 and CDR2 are MNHNS and SASEGT. This CDR3 is 16 amino acids long. CDR3 sequence: CASSEVRGAGTGELFF. The CDR3 nucleotides read TGTGCCAGCAGTGAAGTTCGAGGGGCTGGCACCGGGGAGCTGTTTTTT.

The chain links TRBV28 to TRBJ2-1; 7 nucleotides line up with TRBD1. From germline, CDR1 is MDHEN and CDR2 SYDVKM. The CDR3 has 13 amino acids. J was trimmed by 0 bases and V by 7 bases; bases with no gene match: 0. CDR3: CASTGGSYNEQFF. As DNA, the CDR3 is TGTGCCAGCACAGGGGGCTCCTACAATGAGCAGTTCTTC.

The genes are TRBV4-2 and TRBJ1-2, with TRBD1 matching over 10 bases. Looked up from germline, CDR1 is LGHNA and CDR2 is YNFKEQ. Trimming removed 1 base from V and 2 bases from J; junction bases left unmatched: 4. The CDR3 runs to 16 residues. This chain's CDR3 is CASSQVGQGGNYGYTF. The CDR3 DNA is TGTGCCAGCAGCCAAGTAGGACAGGGGGGGAACTATGGCTACACCTTC.

This rearrangement joins TRBV2 to TRBJ2-1, with 7 bases lining up with TRBD1. The germline CDR1 and CDR2 sequences are SNHLY and FYNNEI. V lost 0 bases and J lost 12; bases outside the gene matches: 5. This CDR3 spans 13 amino acids. The CDR3 DNA is TGTGCCAGCAGTGAAGCCCGGACAGGTTTGCAGTTCTTC. Protein sequence: CASSEARTGLQFF.

This clone has a handful of counts. This sequence joins TRBV5-1 and TRBJ2-6; 7 positions agree with TRBD1. The CDR3 has 15 residues. In germline, CDR1 is SGHRS, CDR2 YFSETQ. After removal of 4 bases from V and 2 bases from J, the junction contained 3 bases not matched to a gene. For the CDR3, the DNA is TGCGCCAGCAGCCAGACAGGGACTGGGGCCAACGTCCTGACTTTC. Translating it yields CASSQTGTGANVLTF.

With regard to this clone: One end of the junction varies from germline; a read error may be responsible. The rearrangement links TRBV4-1 to TRBJ2-2, with TRBD2 identical over 12 bases. Per the germline V gene, CDR1 is MGHRA and CDR2 is YSYEKL. The CDR3 runs 16 residues. The CDR3 region is CASSQGLAGSTGELFF. Here the CDR3 DNA reads TGCGCCAGCAGTCAAGGACTAGCGGGGAGCACCGGGGAGCTGTTTTTT.

J is TRBJ2-7 and V is TRBV6-5, with D perhaps being TRBD1 or TRBD2 (5 bases each). This CDR3 is 13 amino acids long. Germline V gives CDR1 MNHEY, CDR2 SVGAGI. V was trimmed by 9 bases and J by 4 bases, leaving 16 bases between them. CDR3 bases: TGTGCCAGTAGAAGGGACCTCAGATACGAGCAGTACTTC. Protein sequence: CASRRDLRYEQYF.

J is TRBJ1-1 and V is TRBV6-6; tentatively, D is TRBD1 (5 bases). Germline V gene lookup returns CDR1 MNHNY and CDR2 SVGAGI (reference sequence). Trimming stripped 10 bases from V and 1 base from J, with 16 bases between. This CDR3 comprises 14 residues. CDR3 sequence reads: CATADGGKNTEAFF. The CDR3 DNA sequence: TGTGCCACCGCAGACGGGGGAAAGAACACTGAAGCTTTCTTT.

The gene calls are TRBV6-5 and TRBJ1-1; maybe TRBD1 (6 bases). CDR3 length: 14 residues. Per the germline V gene, CDR1 is MNHEY and CDR2 is SVGAGI. Trimming shortened V by 4 bases and J by 11 bases, and 20 bases separated the two germline ends. The CDR3 coding sequence is TGTGCCAGCAGTTCGTTAAACAGGGACCGGGGGGCTTTCTTT. Its translation: CASSSLNRDRGAFF.

This clone was detected a few times. This chain joins TRBV20-1 and TRBJ1-1; D ambiguous. Germline-derived CDR1 and CDR2 are DFQATT and SNEGSKA (reference sequence). The V end was cut by 4 bases, the J end by 0 bases, with 3 bases between. This CDR3 is 11 amino acids long. The CDR3 region is CSATMNTEAFF. DNA for the CDR3: TGCAGTGCTACCATGAACACTGAAGCTTTCTTT.

The CDR3 loop is CAWSSSGANVLTF. The CDR3 DNA is TGTGCCTGGAGCTCCTCTGGGGCCAACGTCCTGACTTTC. This chain links TRBV30 with TRBJ2-6; D is uncertain. V was cut by 3 bases and J by 0 bases, with 3 bases left in between. This CDR3 is built from 13 residues. Germline loops: CDR1 GTSNPN, CDR2 SVGIG (reference sequence).

J is TRBJ2-7 and V is TRBV4-3; 7 bases align to TRBD1. The CDR3 length is 18 residues. The germline V gene encodes CDR1 LGHNA and CDR2 YSLEER. The V and J ends lost 4 bases and 4 bases, in that order; junction bases with no gene match: 19. The DNA for the CDR3 is TGCGCCAGCAGCCTAGATACTTTGACCGGGACAGCGCATTACGAGCAGTACTTC. Translation gives CASSLDTLTGTAHYEQYF.

J is TRBJ1-2 and V is TRBV7-6; D gene uncertain. The CDR3 covers 13 residues. V was cut by 2 bases and J by 2 bases, with 6 bases left in between. The germline V gene has CDR1 SGHVS and CDR2 FNYEAQ. This CDR3 reads CASSLRENYGYTF. The CDR3, as DNA: TGTGCCAGCAGCTTACGAGAGAACTATGGCTACACCTTC.

V usage is TRBV10-1 and J usage is TRBJ2-3, with 10 bases matching TRBD2. The CDR3 extends over 21 amino acids. Germline values: CDR1 WNHNN, CDR2 SYGVQD (reference sequence). V was pared by 4 bases and J by 0 bases, with 19 bases of the junction left unmatched. The CDR3 region has the DNA TGCGCCAGCAGTGTCCCCCACCAGGGTGGTAGCGGGGGGCCTAGCACAGATACGCAGTATTTT. Translation gives CASSVPHQGGSGGPSTDTQYF.

The chain couples TRBV13 to TRBJ2-7, with TRBD2 matching over 11 bases. This CDR3 spans 16 amino acids. CDR1 is PRHDT, CDR2 FYEKMQ, per germline (reference sequence). V shed 1 base and J 7 bases; nucleotides not matched to a gene: 9. CDR3 loop: CASSLEGSGGAREQYF. In DNA form, the CDR3 reads TGTGCCAGCAGCTTAGAAGGTAGCGGGGGGGCCCGTGAGCAGTACTTC.

The V gene is TRBV28, the J gene TRBJ1-1; D unresolved. The germline gives CDR1 MDHEN, CDR2 SYDVKM. The CDR3 length is 17 residues. Trimming shortened V by 4 bases and J by 1 base, and 19 bases separated the two germline ends. CDR3 loop: CASSSPRDGDGNTEAFF. The CDR3 DNA follows: TGTGCCAGCAGTTCCCCTCGCGACGGTGACGGGAACACTGAAGCTTTCTTT.

J is TRBJ2-3 and V is TRBV4-2; the match to TRBD2 covers 10 bases. Germline CDR1 reads LGHNA; CDR2 reads YNFKEQ. This CDR3 comprises 17 residues. V lost 3 bases to trimming and J lost 2 bases; unmatched junction nucleotides: 8. CDR3 coding DNA: TGTGCCAGCAGCCACGGAGGACTAGCGGCCCTCACAGATACGCAGTATTTT. This gives the protein CASSHGGLAALTDTQYF.

The rearrangement uses TRBV5-4 and TRBJ2-3, with 9 bases lining up with TRBD1. Losses at the gene ends were 1 base for V and 2 bases for J; bases not matched to a gene: 2. CDR1 and CDR2 from the germline V gene are SGHNT and YYREEE (reference sequence). The CDR3 length is 15 residues. The CDR3 reads CASSLWDRATDTQYF. In DNA form, the CDR3 reads TGTGCCAGCAGCTTGTGGGACAGGGCCACAGATACGCAGTATTTT.

The chain joins TRBV19 to TRBJ1-5; possible D gene TRBD1, 6 bases. Per germline, CDR1 LNHDA and CDR2 SQIVND (reference sequence). The CDR3 totals 15 residues. Trimming pared 6 bases from V and 0 bases from J, leaving 12 bases between. The CDR3: CASRGGWFSNQPQHF. CDR3 DNA: TGTGCCAGTAGAGGGGGGTGGTTTAGCAATCAGCCCCAGCATTTT. The variable domain in full, completed from reference TRBV19 and TRBJ1-5, reads DGGITQSPKYLFRKEGQNVTLSCEQNLNHDAMYWYRQDPGQGLRLIYYSQIVNDFQKGDIAEGYSVSREKKESFPLTVTSAQKNPTAFYLCASRGGWFSNQPQHFGDGTRLSIL.

The rearrangement uses TRBV30 and TRBJ1-1; the D is unclear. V was clipped by 0 bases and J by 0 bases, with 5 bases between them. This CDR3 contains 13 residues. The germline V gene has CDR1 GTSNPN and CDR2 SVGIG (reference sequence). In nucleotides, the CDR3 is TGTGCCTGGAGTGTACAAGTGAACACTGAAGCTTTCTTT. This codes for CAWSVQVNTEAFF.

The chain links TRBV30 to TRBJ2-3; 8 bases fit TRBD1. Germline assignment: CDR1 GTSNPN and CDR2 SVGIG (reference sequence). Trimming took 1 base from V and 3 from J; bases not matched to a gene: 6. The CDR3 is 15 amino acids. The chain's CDR3 is CAWSAGQGITDTQYF. CDR3 in DNA: TGTGCCTGGAGTGCCGGACAGGGTATAACAGATACGCAGTATTTT.

The J gene is TRBJ1-4, the V gene TRBV7-2, with 7 bases aligning to TRBD1. CDR3 size: 15 residues. V shed 1 base and J 4 bases; nucleotides not matched to a gene: 3. Germline V CDR1 and CDR2: SGHTA, FQGNSA. The CDR3 region is CASSLDRGGNEKLFF. In nucleotides, the CDR3 is TGTGCCAGCAGCTTAGACAGGGGTGGTAATGAAAAACTGTTTTTT.

This chain uses TRBV5-1 with TRBJ2-1; 13 nucleotides align to TRBD2. CDR1 is SGHRS and CDR2 is YFSETQ in the germline V gene. The CDR3 extends over 15 amino acids. Trimming took 4 bases from V and 8 from J; bases not matched to a gene: 6. The CDR3 nucleotides read TGCGCCAGCAGCCCCGGGACTAGCGGGATAGATGAGCAGTTCTTC. Its protein is CASSPGTSGIDEQFF.

The chain uses TRBV5-5 and TRBJ1-3; a weak D match, TRBD1 (5 bases). The germline V and J ends were trimmed by 0 bases and 0 bases, with 10 bases remaining between them. Per germline, CDR1 SGHKS and CDR2 YYEKEE (reference sequence). The CDR3 is made up of 16 amino acids. The DNA of the CDR3 is TGTGCCAGCAGCTTGGCCCCAGGGCTCTCTGGAAACACCATATATTTT. It yields the protein CASSLAPGLSGNTIYF.

The chain links TRBV6-5 to TRBJ2-2; 9 bases are shared with TRBD1. There are 16 residues in the CDR3. CDR1 and CDR2 (germline): MNHEY, SVGAGI. The V and J ends lost 4 bases and 4 bases, in that order; junction bases with no gene match: 7. Written as DNA, the CDR3 is TGTGCCAGCAGTTCCGTGCCGGGACAGGGCACCGGGGAGCTGTTTTTT. Encoded protein: CASSSVPGQGTGELFF.